In its sample, the clone carrying this T cell receptor (beta chain) was seen a few times. Its matching antigen is unknown. Profiled with immunoSEQ multiplex PCR; TCRdb holds only in-frame clones, not every one. The table shows thousands of clones, with 88% occurring only once. These data are taken from a study of OX40 agonist ivuxolimab in advanced cancers. Study context: Previous treatment with anti-PD-1, anti-PD-L1 or anti-CTLA-4 therapy was allowed; about 44% had received some. Regarding the study as a whole: Clonal expansion by week 6 occurred in CD4+ and CD8+ blood T cells (at 0.1 to 3.0 mg/kg). The average count of expanded clones was higher among CD8+ T cells than among CD4+. Some of the lowest clonal expansion was seen in partial responders at 0.1-3.0 mg/kg.

This CDR3 is 15 amino acids long. Germline V lookup: CDR1 ENHRY, CDR2 SYGVKD. V was pared by 0 bases and J by 7 bases, with 2 bases of the junction left unmatched. The TCR comes from an adult with an advanced solid tumor such as melanoma, head and neck, liver or kidney cancer. This specimen consisted of CD4+ or CD8+ T cells sorted from blood, obtained in a trial of the OX40 agonist ivuxolimab. This chain links TRBV10-3 with TRBJ2-1; TRBD2 matches at 11 bases. CDR3 nucleotide sequence: TGTGCCATCAGTGAGTCGGCTAGCGGGAGGAATGAGCAGTTCTTC. Translation gives CAISESASGRNEQFF.